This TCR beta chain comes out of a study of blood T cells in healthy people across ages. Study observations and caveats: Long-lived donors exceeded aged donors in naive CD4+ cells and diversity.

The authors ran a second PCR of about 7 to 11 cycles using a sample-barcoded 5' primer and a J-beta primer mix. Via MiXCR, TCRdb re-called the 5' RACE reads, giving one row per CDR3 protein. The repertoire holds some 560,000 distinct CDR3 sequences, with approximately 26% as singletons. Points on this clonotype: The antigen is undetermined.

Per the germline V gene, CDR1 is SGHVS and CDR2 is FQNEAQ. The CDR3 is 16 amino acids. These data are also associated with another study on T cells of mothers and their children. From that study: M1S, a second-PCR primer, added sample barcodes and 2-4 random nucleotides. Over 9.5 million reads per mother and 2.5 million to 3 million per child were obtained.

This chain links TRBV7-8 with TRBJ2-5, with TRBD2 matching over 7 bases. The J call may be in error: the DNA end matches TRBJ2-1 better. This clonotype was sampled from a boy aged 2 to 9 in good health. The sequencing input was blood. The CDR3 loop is CASSLDRLAPGNEQFF. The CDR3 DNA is TGTGCCAGCAGCTTAGATAGACTAGCCCCGGGCAATGAGCAGTTCTTC.